This T cell receptor beta chain emerged from a study of T cells in Graves' hyperthyroidism and ophthalmopathy. The table lists this clonotype with many counts. Amplified regions were TCR beta CDR3 sequences from RNA transcripts. When the TCR CDR3 underwent first-round RT-PCR, the HTBI primer set was used. One entry per CDR3 protein results from TCRdb running MiXCR on the multiplex PCR reads. The sample holds roughly 180,000 distinct CDR3 sequences, 17% seen once. This CDR3 comprises 15 residues. Germline lookup yields CDR1 MDHEN and CDR2 SYDVKM. Trimming cost V 5 bases and J 7 bases; bases outside gene matches: 8.

This sequence originates from a woman aged 45 to 65 with Graves' hyperthyroidism. The sequenced sample was blood. The rearrangement uses TRBV28 and TRBJ1-6; 7 bases are shared with TRBD1. The CDR3 DNA follows: TGTGCCAGCAGTGTGGACAGGAGGAAAAATTCACCCCTCCACTTT. It specifies CASSVDRRKNSPLHF.